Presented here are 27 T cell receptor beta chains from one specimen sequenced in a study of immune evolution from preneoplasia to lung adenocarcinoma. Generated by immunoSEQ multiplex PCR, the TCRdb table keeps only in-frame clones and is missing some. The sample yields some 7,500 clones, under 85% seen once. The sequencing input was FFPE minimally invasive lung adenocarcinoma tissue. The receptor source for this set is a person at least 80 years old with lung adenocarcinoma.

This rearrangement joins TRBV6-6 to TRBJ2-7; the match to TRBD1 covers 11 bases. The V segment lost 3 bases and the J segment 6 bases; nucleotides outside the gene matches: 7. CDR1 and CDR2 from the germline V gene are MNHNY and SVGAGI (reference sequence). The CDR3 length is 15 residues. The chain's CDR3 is CASSYAGQGAGEQYF. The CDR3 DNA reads TGTGCCAGCAGTTATGCTGGACAGGGGGCAGGCGAGCAGTACTTC.

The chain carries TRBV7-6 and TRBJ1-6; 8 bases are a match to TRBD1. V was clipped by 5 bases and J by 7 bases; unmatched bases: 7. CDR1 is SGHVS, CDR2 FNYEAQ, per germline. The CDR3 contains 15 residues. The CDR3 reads CASSGAGTGNSPLHF. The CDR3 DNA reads TGTGCCAGCAGCGGGGCCGGGACAGGCAATTCACCCCTCCACTTT.

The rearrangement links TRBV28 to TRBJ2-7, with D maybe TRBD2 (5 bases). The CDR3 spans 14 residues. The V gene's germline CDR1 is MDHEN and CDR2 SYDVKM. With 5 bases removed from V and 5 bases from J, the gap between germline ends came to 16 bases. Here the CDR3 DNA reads TGTGCCAGCAGTCCCTACCCCGGGATCCACGAGCAGTACTTC. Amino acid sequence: CASSPYPGIHEQYF.

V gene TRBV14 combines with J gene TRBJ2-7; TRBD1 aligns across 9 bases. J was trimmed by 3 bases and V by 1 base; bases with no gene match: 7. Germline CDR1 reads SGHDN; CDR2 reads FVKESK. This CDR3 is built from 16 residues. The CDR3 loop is CASSQGTGGLYYEQYF. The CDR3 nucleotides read TGTGCCAGCAGCCAAGGAACAGGGGGCCTCTACTACGAGCAGTACTTC.

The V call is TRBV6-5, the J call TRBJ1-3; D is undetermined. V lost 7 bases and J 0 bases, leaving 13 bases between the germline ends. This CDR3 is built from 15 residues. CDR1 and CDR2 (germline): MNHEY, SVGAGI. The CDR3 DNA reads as TGTGCCAGCAAAATAGGACCGAGCTCTGGAAACACCATATATTTT. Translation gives CASKIGPSSGNTIYF.

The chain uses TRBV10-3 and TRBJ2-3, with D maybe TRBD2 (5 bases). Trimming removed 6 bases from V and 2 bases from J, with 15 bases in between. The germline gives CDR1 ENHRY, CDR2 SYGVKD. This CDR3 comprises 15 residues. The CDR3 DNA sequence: TGTGCCATCAGCTCCGGGATAAAAGCCACAGATACGCAGTATTTT. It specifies CAISSGIKATDTQYF.

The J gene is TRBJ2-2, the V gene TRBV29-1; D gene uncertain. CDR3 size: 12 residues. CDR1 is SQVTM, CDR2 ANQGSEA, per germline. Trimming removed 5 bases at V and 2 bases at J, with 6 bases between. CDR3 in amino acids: CSVSRNTGELFF. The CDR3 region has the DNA TGCAGCGTTTCTAGAAACACCGGGGAGCTGTTTTTT.

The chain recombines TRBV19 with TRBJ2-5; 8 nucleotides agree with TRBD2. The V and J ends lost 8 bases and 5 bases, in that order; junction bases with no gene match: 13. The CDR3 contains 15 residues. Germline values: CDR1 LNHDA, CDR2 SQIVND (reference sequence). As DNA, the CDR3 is TGTGCCAGTCGTACCTCCGGGGGGGAAGGGGAGACCCAGTACTTC. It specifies CASRTSGGEGETQYF.

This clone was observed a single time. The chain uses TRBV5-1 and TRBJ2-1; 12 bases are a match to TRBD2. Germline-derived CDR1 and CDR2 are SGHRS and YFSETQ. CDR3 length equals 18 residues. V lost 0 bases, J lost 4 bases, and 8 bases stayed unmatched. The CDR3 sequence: CASSLAVLAGGLYNEQFF. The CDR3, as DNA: TGCGCCAGCAGCTTGGCCGTACTAGCGGGGGGACTTTACAATGAGCAGTTCTTC.

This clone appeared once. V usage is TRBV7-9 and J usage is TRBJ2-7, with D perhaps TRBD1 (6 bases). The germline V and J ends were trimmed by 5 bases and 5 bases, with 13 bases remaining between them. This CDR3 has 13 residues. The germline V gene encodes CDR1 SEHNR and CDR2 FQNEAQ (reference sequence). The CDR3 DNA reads TGTGCCAGCAGCCCTACAGGGCTGAACGAGCAGTACTTC. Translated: CASSPTGLNEQYF.

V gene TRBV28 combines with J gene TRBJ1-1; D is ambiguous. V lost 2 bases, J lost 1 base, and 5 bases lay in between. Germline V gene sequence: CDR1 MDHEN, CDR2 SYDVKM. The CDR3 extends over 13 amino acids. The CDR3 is CASSLKPNTEAFF. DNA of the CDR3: TGTGCCAGCAGTTTAAAACCGAACACTGAAGCTTTCTTT.

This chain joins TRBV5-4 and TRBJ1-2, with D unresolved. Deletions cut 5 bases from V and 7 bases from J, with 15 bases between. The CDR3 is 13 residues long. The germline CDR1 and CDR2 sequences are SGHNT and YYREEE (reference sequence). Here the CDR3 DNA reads TGTGCCAGCAGTAATGACCCAGCAGGTGGCTACACCTTC. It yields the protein CASSNDPAGGYTF.

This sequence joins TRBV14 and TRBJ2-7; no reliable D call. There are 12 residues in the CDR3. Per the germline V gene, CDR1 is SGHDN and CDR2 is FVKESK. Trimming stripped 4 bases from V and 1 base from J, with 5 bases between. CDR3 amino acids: CASSRSSYEQYF. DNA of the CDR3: TGTGCCAGCAGCCGGTCGTCCTACGAGCAGTACTTC.

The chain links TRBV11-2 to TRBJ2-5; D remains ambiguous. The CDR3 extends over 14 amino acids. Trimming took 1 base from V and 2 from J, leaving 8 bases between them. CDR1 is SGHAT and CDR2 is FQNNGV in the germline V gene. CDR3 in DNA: TGTGCCAGCAGCTTAGGTGGGAAACAAGAGACCCAGTACTTC. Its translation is CASSLGGKQETQYF.

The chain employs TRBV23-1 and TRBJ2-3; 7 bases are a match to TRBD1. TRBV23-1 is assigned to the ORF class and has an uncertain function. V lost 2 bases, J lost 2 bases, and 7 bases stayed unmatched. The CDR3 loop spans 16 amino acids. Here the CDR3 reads CASSQLTGVYTDTQYF. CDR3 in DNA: TGCGCCAGCAGTCAACTTACAGGGGTCTACACAGATACGCAGTATTTT.

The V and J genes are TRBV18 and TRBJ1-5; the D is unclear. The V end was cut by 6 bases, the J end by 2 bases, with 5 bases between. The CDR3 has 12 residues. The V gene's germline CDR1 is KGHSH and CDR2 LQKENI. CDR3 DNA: TGTGCCAGCTCCCCGGGCAATCAGCCCCAGCATTTT. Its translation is CASSPGNQPQHF.

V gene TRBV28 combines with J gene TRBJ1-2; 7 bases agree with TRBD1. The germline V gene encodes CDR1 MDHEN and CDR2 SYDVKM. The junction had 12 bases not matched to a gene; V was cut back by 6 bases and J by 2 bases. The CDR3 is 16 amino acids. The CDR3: CASRSPGGSLNYGYTF. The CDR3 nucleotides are TGTGCCAGCAGGTCTCCAGGGGGTTCACTGAACTATGGCTACACCTTC.

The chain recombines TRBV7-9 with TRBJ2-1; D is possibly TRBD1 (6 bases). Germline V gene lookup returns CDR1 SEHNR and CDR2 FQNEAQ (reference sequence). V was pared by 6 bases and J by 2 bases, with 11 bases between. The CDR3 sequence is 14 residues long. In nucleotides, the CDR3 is TGTGCCAGCAGGGATACAGGGACCTACAATGAGCAGTTCTTC. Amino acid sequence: CASRDTGTYNEQFF.

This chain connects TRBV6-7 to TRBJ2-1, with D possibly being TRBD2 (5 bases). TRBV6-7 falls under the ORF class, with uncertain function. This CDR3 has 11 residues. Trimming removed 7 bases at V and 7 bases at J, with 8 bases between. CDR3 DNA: TGTGCCAGCATGAGGGAGAATGAGCAGTTCTTC. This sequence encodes CASMRENEQFF.

Here the CDR3 reads CASRLGTTSYEQYF. DNA for the CDR3: TGTGCCAGCAGATTAGGGACAACTTCCTACGAGCAGTACTTC. The chain uses TRBV6-5 and TRBJ2-7; D is perhaps TRBD1 (6 bases). V lost 6 bases, J lost 1 base, and 13 bases lay in between. The germline V gene encodes CDR1 MNHEY and CDR2 SVGAGI. CDR3 length equals 14 residues.

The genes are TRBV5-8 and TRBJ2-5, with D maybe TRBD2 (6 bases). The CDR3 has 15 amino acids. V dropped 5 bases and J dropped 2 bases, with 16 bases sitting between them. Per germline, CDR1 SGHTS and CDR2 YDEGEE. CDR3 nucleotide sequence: TGTGCCAGCAGGGCCGGGACTGCTTCACAAGAGACCCAGTACTTC. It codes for CASRAGTASQETQYF.

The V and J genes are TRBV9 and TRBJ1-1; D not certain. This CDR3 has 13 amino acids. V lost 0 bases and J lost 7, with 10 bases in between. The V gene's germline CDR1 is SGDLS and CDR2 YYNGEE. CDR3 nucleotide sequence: TGTGCCAGCAGCGTAGGGGTCGGTAATGAAGCTTTCTTT. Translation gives CASSVGVGNEAFF.

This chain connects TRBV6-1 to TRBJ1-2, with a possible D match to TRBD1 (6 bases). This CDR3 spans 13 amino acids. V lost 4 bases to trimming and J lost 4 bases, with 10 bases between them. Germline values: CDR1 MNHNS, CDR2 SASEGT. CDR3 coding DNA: TGTGCCAGCAGTGTACAGGGCGGCTATGGCTACACCTTC. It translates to CASSVQGGYGYTF.

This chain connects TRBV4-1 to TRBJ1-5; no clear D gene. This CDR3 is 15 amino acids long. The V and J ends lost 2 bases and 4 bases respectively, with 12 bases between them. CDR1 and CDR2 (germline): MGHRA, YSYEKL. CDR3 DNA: TGCGCCAGCAGCCAAAATAGTAGAGAAAATCAGCCCCAGCATTTT. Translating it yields CASSQNSRENQPQHF.

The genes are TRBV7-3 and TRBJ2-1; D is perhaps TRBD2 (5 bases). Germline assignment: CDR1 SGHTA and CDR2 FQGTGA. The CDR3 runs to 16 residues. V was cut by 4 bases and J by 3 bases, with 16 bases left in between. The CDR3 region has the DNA TGTGCCAGCAGCTCAAACGAAGCGGACGACTACAATGAGCAGTTCTTC. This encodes CASSSNEADDYNEQFF.

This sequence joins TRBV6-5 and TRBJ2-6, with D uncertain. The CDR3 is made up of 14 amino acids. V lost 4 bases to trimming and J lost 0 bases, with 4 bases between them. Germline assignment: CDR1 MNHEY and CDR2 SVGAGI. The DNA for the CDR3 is TGTGCCAGCAGTTCGGGCTCTGGGGCCAACGTCCTGACTTTC. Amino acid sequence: CASSSGSGANVLTF.

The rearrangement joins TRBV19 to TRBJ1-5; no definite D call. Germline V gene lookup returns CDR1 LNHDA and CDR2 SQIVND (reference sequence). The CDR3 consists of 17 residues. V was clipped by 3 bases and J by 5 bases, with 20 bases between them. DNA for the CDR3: TGTGCCAGTAGTATTTTCCCGGGGTCCGCCCCGGATCAGCCCCAGCATTTT. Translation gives CASSIFPGSAPDQPQHF.